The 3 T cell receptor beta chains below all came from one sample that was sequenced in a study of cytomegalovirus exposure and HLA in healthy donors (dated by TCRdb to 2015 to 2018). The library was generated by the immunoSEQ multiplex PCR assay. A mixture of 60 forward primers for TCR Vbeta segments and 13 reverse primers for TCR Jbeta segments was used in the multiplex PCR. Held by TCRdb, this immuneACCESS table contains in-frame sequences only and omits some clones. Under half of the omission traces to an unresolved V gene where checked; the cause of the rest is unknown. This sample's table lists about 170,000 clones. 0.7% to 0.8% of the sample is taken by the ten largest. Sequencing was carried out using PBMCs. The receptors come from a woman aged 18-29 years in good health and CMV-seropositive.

The CDR3 sequence: CASTPTGNSNQPQHF. CDR3 nucleotide sequence: TGTGCCAGCACCCCGACAGGTAATAGCAATCAGCCCCAGCATTTT. The rearrangement uses TRBV2 and TRBJ1-5; D perhaps matches TRBD1 (6 bases). There are 15 residues in the CDR3. The V gene's germline CDR1 is SNHLY and CDR2 FYNNEI. V shed 7 bases and J shed 0 bases, with 13 bases lying between them.

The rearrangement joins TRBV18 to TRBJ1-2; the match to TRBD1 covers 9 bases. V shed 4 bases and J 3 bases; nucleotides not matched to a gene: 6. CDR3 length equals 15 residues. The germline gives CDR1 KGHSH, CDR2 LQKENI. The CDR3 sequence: CASSRAGQGDYGYTF. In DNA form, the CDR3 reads TGTGCCAGCTCACGGGCGGGACAGGGTGACTATGGCTACACCTTC.

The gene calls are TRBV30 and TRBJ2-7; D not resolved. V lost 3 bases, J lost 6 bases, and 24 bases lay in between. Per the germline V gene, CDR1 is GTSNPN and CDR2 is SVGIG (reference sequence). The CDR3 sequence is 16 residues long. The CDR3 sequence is CAWSHRYGSGTTEQYF. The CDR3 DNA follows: TGTGCCTGGAGCCACCGTTACGGGTCCGGTACCACCGAGCAGTACTTC.